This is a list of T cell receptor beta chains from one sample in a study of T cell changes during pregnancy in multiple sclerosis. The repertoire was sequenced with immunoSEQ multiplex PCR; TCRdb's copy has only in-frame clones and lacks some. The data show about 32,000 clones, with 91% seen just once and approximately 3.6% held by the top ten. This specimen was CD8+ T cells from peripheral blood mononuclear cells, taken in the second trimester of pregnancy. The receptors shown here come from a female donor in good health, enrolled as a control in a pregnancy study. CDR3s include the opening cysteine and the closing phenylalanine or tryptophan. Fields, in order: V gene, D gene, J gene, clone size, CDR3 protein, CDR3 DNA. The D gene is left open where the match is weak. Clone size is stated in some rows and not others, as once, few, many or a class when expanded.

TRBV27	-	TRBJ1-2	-	CASSLGQSYGYTF	TGTGCCAGCAGTCTAGGACAGAGCTATGGCTACACCTTC
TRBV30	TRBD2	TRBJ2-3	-	CAWSPLGGRTDTQYF	TGTGCCTGGAGCCCCCTCGGGGGGAGGACAGATACGCAGTATTTT
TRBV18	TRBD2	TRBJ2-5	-	CASSSVSGGVQETQYF	TGTGCCAGCTCATCTGTTAGCGGGGGGGTCCAAGAGACCCAGTACTTC
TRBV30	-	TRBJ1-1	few	CAWSVQGNTEAFF	TGTGCCTGGAGTGTACAGGGTAACACTGAAGCTTTCTTT
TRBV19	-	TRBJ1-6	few	CASSERQSVNSPLHF	TGTGCCAGTAGTGAAAGACAGTCAGTTAATTCACCCCTCCACTTT
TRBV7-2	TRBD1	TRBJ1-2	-	CASSSRRGTDNYGYTF	TGTGCCAGCAGCTCCCGACGCGGGACAGATAACTATGGCTACACCTTC
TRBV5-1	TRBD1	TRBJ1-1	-	CASSLYLRDRSMNTEAFF	TGCGCCAGCAGCTTGTATTTAAGGGACAGAAGTATGAACACTGAAGCTTTCTTT
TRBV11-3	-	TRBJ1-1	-	CASSFPGVGHTEAFF	TGTGCCAGCAGCTTCCCAGGGGTCGGGCACACTGAAGCTTTCTTT
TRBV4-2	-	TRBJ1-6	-	CASSQALRGSSYNSPLHF	TGTGCCAGCAGCCAAGCCCTGCGGGGGAGCTCCTATAATTCACCCCTCCACTTT
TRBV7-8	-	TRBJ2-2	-	CASHVPDTPRTGELFF	TGTGCCAGCCACGTACCTGACACCCCGAGAACCGGGGAGCTGTTTTTT
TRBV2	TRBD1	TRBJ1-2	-	CASSARPGQHGYTF	TGTGCCAGCAGTGCTCGACCGGGACAGCATGGCTACACCTTC
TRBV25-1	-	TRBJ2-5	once	CASSDHFEYETQYF	TGTGCCAGCAGTGACCACTTCGAGTACGAGACCCAGTACTTC
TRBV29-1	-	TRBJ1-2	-	CSVNGEGDDYYGYTF	TGCAGCGTTAATGGGGAGGGGGATGATTACTATGGCTACACCTTC
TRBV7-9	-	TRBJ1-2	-	CASSLGRPVANYGYTF	TGTGCCAGCAGCTTAGGGAGGCCTGTAGCTAACTATGGCTACACCTTC
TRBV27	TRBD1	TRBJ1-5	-	CASSLMAGGLVGNQPQHF	TGTGCCAGCAGTTTAATGGCAGGGGGCCTGGTGGGCAATCAGCCCCAGCATTTT
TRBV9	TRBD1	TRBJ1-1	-	CASSVGQGVKNTEAFF	TGTGCCAGCAGCGTAGGGCAGGGGGTTAAGAACACTGAAGCTTTCTTT
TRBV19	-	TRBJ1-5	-	CASSRQGDQPQHF	TGTGCCAGTAGTCGGCAGGGCGACCAGCCCCAGCATTTT
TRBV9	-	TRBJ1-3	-	CASSPAGYLSGNTIYF	TGTGCCAGCAGCCCCGCGGGTTATCTGTCCGGAAACACCATATATTTT
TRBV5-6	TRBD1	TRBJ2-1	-	CASSRELGQGYNEQFF	TGTGCCAGCAGCCGGGAACTGGGACAGGGTTACAATGAGCAGTTCTTC
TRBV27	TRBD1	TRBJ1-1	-	CASSLPGGTEAFF	TGTGCCAGCAGTTTACCAGGGGGCACAGAAGCTTTCTTT
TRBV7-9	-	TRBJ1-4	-	CASRRTVGANEKLFF	TGTGCCAGCAGACGAACCGTCGGGGCTAATGAAAAACTGTTTTTT
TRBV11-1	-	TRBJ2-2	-	CASSDSTGTGELFF	TGTGCCAGCAGCGATAGTACGGGCACCGGGGAGCTGTTTTTT
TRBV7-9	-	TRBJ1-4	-	CASSLDTSGGEKLFF	TGTGCCAGCAGCTTAGACACCTCCGGAGGGGAAAAACTGTTTTTT
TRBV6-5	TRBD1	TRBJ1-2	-	CASSYATTGNGYTF	TGTGCCAGCAGTTACGCAACGACAGGGAATGGCTACACCTTC
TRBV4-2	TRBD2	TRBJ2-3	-	CASSQEYATSGGMDTQYF	TGTGCCAGCAGCCAAGAATATGCGACTAGCGGGGGGATGGATACGCAGTATTTT
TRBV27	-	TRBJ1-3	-	CASGTGLGNTIYF	TGTGCCAGCGGTACAGGGCTGGGAAACACCATATATTTT
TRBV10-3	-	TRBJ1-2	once	CAINDEGGYGYTF	TGTGCCATCAACGACGAGGGTGGCTATGGCTACACCTTC
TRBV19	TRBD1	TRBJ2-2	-	CASNPTGTGNTGELFF	TGTGCCAGTAACCCTACCGGGACAGGGAACACCGGGGAGCTGTTTTTT
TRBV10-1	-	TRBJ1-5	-	CASSEARDSYSNQPQHF	TGCGCCAGCAGCGAAGCTAGAGACAGCTATAGCAATCAGCCCCAGCATTTT
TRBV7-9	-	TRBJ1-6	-	CASSSPYEESSYNSPLHF	TGTGCCAGCAGCTCCCCCTACGAGGAAAGCTCCTATAATTCACCCCTCCACTTT
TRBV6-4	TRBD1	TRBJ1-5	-	CASSDSTGEGQPQHF	TGTGCCAGCAGTGACTCGACAGGGGAGGGGCAGCCCCAGCATTTT
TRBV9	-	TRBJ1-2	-	CASSAEGGDIYGYTF	TGTGCCAGCAGCGCAGAGGGGGGGGATATCTATGGCTACACCTTC
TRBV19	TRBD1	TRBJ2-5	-	CASSSTGAKWGETQYF	TGTGCCAGTAGTTCAACAGGGGCCAAGTGGGGAGAGACCCAGTACTTC
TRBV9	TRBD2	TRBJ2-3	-	CASSVAPSGGSDTQYF	TGTGCCAGCAGCGTAGCTCCTAGCGGGGGGTCAGATACGCAGTATTTT
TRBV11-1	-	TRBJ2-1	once	CASSSDSGVYNEQFF	TGTGCCAGCAGCTCAGATTCCGGGGTCTACAATGAGCAGTTCTTC
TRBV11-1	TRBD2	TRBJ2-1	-	CASSSGLGLAVYNEQFF	TGTGCCAGCAGCTCCGGTTTAGGGCTAGCGGTATACAATGAGCAGTTCTTC
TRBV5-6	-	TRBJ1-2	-	CASSPGDSYGYTF	TGTGCCAGCAGCCCTGGCGACAGTTATGGCTACACCTTC
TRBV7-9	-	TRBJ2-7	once	CASSLAETYEQYF	TGTGCCAGCAGCTTAGCGGAGACCTACGAGCAGTACTTC
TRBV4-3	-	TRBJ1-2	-	CASSQTLGGDTSYGYTF	TGCGCCAGCAGCCAGACCCTAGGAGGGGATACCTCCTATGGCTACACCTTC
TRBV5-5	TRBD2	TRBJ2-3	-	CASSLESGGEADTQYF	TGTGCCAGCAGCTTAGAGAGCGGGGGAGAAGCAGATACGCAGTATTTT
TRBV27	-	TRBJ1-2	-	CASSFQGFQNGYTF	TGTGCCAGCAGTTTCCAGGGATTTCAAAATGGCTACACCTTC
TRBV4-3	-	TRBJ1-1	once	CASSQDRGGTEAFF	TGCGCCAGCAGCCAAGATAGGGGGGGAACTGAAGCTTTCTTT
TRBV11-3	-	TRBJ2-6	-	CASSPRTGANVLTF	TGTGCCAGCAGCCCCAGGACTGGGGCCAACGTCCTGACTTTC
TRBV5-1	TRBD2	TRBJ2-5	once	CASSTPKGLAGGLETQYF	TGCGCCAGCAGCACACCGAAAGGACTAGCGGGGGGATTAGAGACCCAGTACTTC
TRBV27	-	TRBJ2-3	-	CASSFHSDTQYF	TGTGCCAGCAGTTTTCACTCAGATACGCAGTATTTT
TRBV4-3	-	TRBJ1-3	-	CASSPSLGASGNTIYF	TGCGCCAGCAGCCCCTCTCTGGGGGCGTCTGGAAACACCATATATTTT
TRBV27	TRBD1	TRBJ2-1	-	CASSSPGQGMDEQFF	TGTGCCAGCAGTTCGCCGGGACAGGGGATGGATGAGCAGTTCTTC
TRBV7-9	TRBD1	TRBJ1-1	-	CASSPGQVNTEAFF	TGTGCCAGCAGCCCAGGACAGGTTAACACTGAAGCTTTCTTT
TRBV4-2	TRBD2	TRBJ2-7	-	CASSPTSGGPEITYEQYF	TGTGCCAGCAGCCCGACTAGCGGGGGGCCCGAAATCACCTACGAGCAGTACTTC
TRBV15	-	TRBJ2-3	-	CATSSARGAENPTDTQYF	TGTGCCACCAGCAGTGCCCGCGGGGCGGAGAACCCCACAGATACGCAGTATTTT
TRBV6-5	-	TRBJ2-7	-	CASSYSTGEQYF	TGTGCCAGCAGTTACTCGACGGGCGAGCAGTACTTC
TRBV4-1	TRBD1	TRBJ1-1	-	CASSQGPGGATEAFF	TGCGCCAGCAGCCAAGGTCCAGGGGGCGCGACTGAAGCTTTCTTT
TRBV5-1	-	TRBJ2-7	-	CASRREASPYEQYF	TGCGCCAGCAGAAGAGAGGCTTCCCCCTACGAGCAGTACTTC